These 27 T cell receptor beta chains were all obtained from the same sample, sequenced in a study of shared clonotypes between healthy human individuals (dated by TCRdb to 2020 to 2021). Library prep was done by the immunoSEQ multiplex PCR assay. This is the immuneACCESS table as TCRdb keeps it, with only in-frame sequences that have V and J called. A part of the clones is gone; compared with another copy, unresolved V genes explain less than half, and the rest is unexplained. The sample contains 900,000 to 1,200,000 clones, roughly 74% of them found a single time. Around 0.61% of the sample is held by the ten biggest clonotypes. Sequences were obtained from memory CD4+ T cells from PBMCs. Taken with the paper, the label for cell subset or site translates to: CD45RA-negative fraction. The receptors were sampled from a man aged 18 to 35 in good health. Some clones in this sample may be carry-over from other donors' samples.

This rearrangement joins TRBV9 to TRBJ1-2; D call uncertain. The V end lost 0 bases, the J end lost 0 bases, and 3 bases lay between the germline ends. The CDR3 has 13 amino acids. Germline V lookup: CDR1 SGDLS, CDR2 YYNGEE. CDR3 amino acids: CASSVEANYGYTF. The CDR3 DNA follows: TGTGCCAGCAGCGTAGAGGCTAACTATGGCTACACCTTC.

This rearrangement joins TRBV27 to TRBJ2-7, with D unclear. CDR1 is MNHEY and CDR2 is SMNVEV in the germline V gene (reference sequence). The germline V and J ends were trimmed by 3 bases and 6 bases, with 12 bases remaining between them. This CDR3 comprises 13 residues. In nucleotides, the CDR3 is TGTGCCAGCAGTTTGGGCTCCGGTGGCGAGCAGTACTTC. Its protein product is CASSLGSGGEQYF.

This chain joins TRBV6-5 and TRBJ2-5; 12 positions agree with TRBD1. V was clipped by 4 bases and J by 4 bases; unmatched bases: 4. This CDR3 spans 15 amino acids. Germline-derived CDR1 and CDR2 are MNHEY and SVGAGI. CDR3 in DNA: TGTGCCAGCAGTTCCGGGACAGGGGGCGGAGAGACCCAGTACTTC. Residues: CASSSGTGGGETQYF.

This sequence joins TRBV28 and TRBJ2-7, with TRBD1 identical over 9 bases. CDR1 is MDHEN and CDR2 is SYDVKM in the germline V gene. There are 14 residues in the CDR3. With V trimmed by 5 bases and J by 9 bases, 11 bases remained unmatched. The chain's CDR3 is CASSEPGQGYGQYF. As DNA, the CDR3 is TGTGCCAGCAGTGAGCCGGGACAGGGATATGGGCAGTACTTC.

CDR3 region: CASSIWGTGELFF. The CDR3 coding sequence is TGTGCCAGTAGTATATGGGGCACCGGGGAGCTGTTTTTT. The V gene is TRBV19, the J gene TRBJ2-2; D ambiguous. Germline V lookup: CDR1 LNHDA, CDR2 SQIVND (reference sequence). The V end lost 2 bases, the J end lost 4 bases, and 5 bases lay between the germline ends. The length of the CDR3 is 13 residues.

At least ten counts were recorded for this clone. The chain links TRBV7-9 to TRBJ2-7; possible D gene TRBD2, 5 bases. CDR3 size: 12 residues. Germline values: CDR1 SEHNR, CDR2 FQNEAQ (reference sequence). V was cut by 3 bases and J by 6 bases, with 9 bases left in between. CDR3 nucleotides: TGTGCCAGCAGCTTGGGGAGTTCCGAGCAGTACTTC. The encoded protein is CASSLGSSEQYF.

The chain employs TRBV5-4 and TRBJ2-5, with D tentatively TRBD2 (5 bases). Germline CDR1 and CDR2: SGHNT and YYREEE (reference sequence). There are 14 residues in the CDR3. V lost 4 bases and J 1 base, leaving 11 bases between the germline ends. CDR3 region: CASSTNRGQETQYF. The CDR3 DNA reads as TGTGCCAGCAGCACAAACCGGGGCCAAGAGACCCAGTACTTC.

The CDR3 loop reads CASSTTYNEQFF. The CDR3 DNA reads as TGTGCCAGCTCAACCACATACAATGAGCAGTTCTTC. This chain connects TRBV18 to TRBJ2-1; D uncertain. This CDR3 contains 12 residues. From germline, CDR1 is KGHSH and CDR2 LQKENI. Trimming stripped 5 bases from V and 4 bases from J, with 6 bases between.

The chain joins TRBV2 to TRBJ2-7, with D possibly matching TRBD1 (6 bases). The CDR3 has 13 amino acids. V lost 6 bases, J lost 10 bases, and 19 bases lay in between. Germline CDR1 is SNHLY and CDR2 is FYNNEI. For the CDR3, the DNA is TGTGCCAGCAGGGTGGACAGAGCTCAAGCACAGTACTTC. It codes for CASRVDRAQAQYF.

This chain's CDR3 is CASSATRTDSGNTIYF. In DNA form, the CDR3 reads TGTGCCAGCTCAGCTACCCGGACGGACTCTGGAAACACCATATATTTT. The chain carries TRBV18 and TRBJ1-3; D is ambiguous. The CDR3 spans 16 residues. Trimming left V 5 bases short and J 0 bases short, with 14 bases between. The germline V gene encodes CDR1 KGHSH and CDR2 LQKENI.

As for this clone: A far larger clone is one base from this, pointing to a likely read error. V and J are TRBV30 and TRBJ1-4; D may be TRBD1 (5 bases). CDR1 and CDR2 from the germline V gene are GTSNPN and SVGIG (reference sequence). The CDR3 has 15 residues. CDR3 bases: TGTGCCTGGGGTGTACTCAGGGCGAGGGGCGAAAAACTGTTTTTT. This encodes CAWGVLRARGEKLFF.

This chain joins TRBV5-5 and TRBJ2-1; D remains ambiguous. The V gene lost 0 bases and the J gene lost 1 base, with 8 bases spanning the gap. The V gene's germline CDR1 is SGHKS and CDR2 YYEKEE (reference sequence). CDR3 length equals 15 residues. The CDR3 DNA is TGTGCCAGCAGCTTGGCGGCACCATCCTACAATGAGCAGTTCTTC. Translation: CASSLAAPSYNEQFF.

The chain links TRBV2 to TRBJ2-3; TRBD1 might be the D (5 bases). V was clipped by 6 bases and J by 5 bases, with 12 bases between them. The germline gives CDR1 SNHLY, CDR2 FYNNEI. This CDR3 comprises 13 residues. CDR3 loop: CASRAGSGDTQYF. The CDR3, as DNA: TGTGCCAGCAGGGCAGGGTCGGGAGATACGCAGTATTTT.

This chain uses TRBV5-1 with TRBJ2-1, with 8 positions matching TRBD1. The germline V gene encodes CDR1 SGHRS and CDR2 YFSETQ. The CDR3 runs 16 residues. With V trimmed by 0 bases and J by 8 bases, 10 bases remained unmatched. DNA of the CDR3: TGCGCCAGCAGCTTGGCCGGGGGACAGGATTCCCATGAGCAGTTCTTC. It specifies CASSLAGGQDSHEQFF.

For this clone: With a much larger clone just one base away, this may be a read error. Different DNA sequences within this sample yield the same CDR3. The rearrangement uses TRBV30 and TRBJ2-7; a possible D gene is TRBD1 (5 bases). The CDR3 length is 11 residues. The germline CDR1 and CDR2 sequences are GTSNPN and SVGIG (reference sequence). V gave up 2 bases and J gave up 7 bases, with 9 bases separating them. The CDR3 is CAWSWGGEQYF. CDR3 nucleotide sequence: TGTGCCTGGAGTTGGGGCGGAGAGCAGTACTTC.

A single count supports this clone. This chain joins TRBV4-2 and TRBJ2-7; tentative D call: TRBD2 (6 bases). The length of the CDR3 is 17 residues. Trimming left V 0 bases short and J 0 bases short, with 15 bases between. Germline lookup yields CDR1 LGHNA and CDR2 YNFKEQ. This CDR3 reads CASSQDTGGQASYEQYF. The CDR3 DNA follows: TGTGCCAGCAGCCAAGATACCGGAGGGCAGGCCTCCTACGAGCAGTACTTC.

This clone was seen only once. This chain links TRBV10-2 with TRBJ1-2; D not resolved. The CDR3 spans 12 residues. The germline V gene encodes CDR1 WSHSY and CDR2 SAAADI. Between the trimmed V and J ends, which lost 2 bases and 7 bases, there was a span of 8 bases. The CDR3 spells CASSEGRVGYTF. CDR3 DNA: TGCGCCAGCAGTGAGGGGAGGGTTGGCTACACCTTC.

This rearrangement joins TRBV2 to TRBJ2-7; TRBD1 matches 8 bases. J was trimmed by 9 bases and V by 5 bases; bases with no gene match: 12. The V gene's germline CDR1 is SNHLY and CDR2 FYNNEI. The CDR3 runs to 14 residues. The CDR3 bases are TGTGCCAGCAGTACTGACCTAACAGGGGGAGGGCAGTACTTC. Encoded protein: CASSTDLTGGGQYF.

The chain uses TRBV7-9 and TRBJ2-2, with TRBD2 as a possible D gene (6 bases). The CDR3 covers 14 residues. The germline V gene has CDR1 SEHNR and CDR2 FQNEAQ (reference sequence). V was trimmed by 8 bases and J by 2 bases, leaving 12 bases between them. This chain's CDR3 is CASQRATNTGELFF. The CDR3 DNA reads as TGTGCCAGCCAGCGGGCCACCAACACCGGGGAGCTGTTTTTT.

The CDR3 DNA is TGTGCCAGCAGCGCTGGACCGGGACAGGCAAAAGAGACCCAGTACTTC. As protein: CASSAGPGQAKETQYF. The rearrangement uses TRBV7-8 and TRBJ2-5; 8 bases align to TRBD1. V shed 5 bases and J 3 bases; nucleotides not matched to a gene: 11. Germline-derived CDR1 and CDR2 are SGHVS and FQNEAQ. This CDR3 region has 16 residues.

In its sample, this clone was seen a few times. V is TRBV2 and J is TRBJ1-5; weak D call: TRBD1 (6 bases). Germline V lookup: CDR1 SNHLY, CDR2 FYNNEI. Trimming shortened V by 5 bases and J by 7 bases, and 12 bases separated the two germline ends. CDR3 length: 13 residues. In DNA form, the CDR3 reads TGTGCCAGCAGTTTACAGGGTGTCCAGCCCCAGCATTTT. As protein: CASSLQGVQPQHF. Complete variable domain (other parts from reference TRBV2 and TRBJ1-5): EPEVTQTPSHQVTQMGQEVILRCVPISNHLYFYWYRQILGQKVEFLVSFYNNEISEKSEIFDDQFSVERPDGSNFTLKIRSTKLEDSAMYFCASSLQGVQPQHFGDGTRLSIL.

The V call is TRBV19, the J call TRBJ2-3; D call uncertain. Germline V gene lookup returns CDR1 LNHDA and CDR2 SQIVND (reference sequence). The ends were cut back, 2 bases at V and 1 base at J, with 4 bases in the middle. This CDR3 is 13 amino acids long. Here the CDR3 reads CASSIPRTDTQYF. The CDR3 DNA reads TGTGCCAGTAGTATACCCCGCACAGATACGCAGTATTTT.

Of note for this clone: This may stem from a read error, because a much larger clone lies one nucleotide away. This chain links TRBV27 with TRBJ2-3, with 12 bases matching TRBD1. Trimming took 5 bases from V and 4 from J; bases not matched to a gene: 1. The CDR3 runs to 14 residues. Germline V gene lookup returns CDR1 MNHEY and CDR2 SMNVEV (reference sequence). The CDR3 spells CASSGTGGPDTQYF. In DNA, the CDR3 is TGTGCCAGCAGTGGGACAGGGGGCCCAGATACGCAGTATTTT.

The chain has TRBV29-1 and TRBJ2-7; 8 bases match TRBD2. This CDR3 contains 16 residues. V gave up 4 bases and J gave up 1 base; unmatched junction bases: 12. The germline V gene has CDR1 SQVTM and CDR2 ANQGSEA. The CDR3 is CSVAGVAGGPSYEQYF. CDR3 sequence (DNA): TGCAGCGTTGCGGGGGTGGCGGGAGGTCCTTCCTACGAGCAGTACTTC.

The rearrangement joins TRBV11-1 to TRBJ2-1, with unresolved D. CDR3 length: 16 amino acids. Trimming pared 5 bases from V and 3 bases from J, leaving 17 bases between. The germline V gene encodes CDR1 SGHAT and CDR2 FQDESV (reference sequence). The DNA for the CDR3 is TGTGCCAGCAGCCTAGGCCGGATACGGCTCTACAATGAGCAGTTCTTC. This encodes CASSLGRIRLYNEQFF.

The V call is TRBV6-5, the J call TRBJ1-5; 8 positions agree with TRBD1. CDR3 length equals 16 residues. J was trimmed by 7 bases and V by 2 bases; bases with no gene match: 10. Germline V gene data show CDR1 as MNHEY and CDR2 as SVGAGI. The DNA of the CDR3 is TGTGCCAGCAGTTACCTACCGACAGGGGAGAAACAGCCCCAGCATTTT. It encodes CASSYLPTGEKQPQHF.

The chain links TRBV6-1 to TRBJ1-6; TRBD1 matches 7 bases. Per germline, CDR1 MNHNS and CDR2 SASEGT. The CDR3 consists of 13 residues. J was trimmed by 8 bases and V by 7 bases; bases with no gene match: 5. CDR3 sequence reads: CASTTGSHSPLHF. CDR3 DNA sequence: TGTGCCAGCACGACAGGGTCCCATTCACCCCTCCACTTT.